This TCR beta chain was sequenced for a study of Ad26.COV2.S vaccination and SARS-CoV-2 variants. The repertoire was sequenced with immunoSEQ multiplex PCR; TCRdb's copy has only in-frame clones and lacks some. The data contain around 420,000 clones, roughly 90% of them seen just once; the ten biggest clones take up about 3.6%. Germline CDR1 reads SGHVS; CDR2 reads FNYEAQ. Trimming left V 5 bases short and J 1 base short, with 11 bases between. CDR3 size: 15 residues. Treatment denoted: roughly 18 received Ad26.COV2.S at low or high dose, single or two shots; 5 received placebo; per-sample allocation not given. Sampling happened 63 days after the first vaccine or placebo injection.

This receptor was identified in a person aged 18-60 years who received the Ad26.COV2.S COVID-19 vaccine or a placebo. The material was peripheral blood, obtained in a trial of Ad26.COV2.S vaccine versus placebo. The gene calls are TRBV7-6 and TRBJ1-4; possible D gene TRBD1, 5 bases. The DNA for the CDR3 is TGTGCCAGCAGCAGCCCCGGGGGAACTAATGAAAAACTGTTTTTT. This gives the protein CASSSPGGTNEKLFF.